The following is a TCR beta chain sequence with its context. Clones were sequenced by immunoSEQ multiplex PCR, and TCRdb holds only the in-frame ones, with some missing. The sample has 2 million to 2.5 million clones, approximately 94% seen once; the top ten hold more than 0.1%. The data were obtained in a study of shared clonotypes between healthy human individuals. The CDR3 length is 10 residues. CDR1 DFQATT and CDR2 SNEGSKA come from the germline V gene (reference sequence). Trimming cost V 4 bases and J 14 bases, with 14 bases left between them. This chain uses TRBV20-1 with TRBJ1-2; D gene uncertain. The TCR originated in a man younger than 35 in good health. The sequenced sample consisted of naive CD4+ T cells sorted from blood. Subset of the sample: CD45RA+ positively selected. As DNA, the CDR3 is TGCAGTGCTATTCGCACACCTATAACCTTC. Amino acids: CSAIRTPITF.